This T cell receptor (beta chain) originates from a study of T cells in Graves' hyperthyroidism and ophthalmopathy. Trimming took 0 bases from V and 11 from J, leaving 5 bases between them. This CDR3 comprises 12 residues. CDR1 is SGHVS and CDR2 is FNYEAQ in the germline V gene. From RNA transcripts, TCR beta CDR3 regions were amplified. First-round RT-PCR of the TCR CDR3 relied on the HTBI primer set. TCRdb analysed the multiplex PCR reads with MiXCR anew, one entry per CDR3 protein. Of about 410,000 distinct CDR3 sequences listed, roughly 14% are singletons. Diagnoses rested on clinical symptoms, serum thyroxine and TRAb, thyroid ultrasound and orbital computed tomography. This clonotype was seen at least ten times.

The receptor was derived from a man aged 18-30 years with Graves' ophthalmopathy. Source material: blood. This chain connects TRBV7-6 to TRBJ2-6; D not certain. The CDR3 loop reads CASSLAGYVLTF. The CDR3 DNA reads TGTGCCAGCAGCTTAGCTGGGTACGTCCTGACTTTC.